This TCR beta chain appears in the sequencing data of a study of Ad26.COV2.S vaccination and SARS-CoV-2 variants. Using immunoSEQ multiplex PCR, the repertoire was profiled, and TCRdb retains in-frame clones only, with some absent. The sample holds about 370,000 clones, roughly 90% seen once. With 6 bases clipped from V and 5 bases from J, the junction kept 10 bases outside the gene matches. The CDR3 consists of 16 residues. Germline V gives CDR1 SEHNR, CDR2 FQNEAQ (reference sequence). The treatment: roughly 19 received Ad26.COV2.S at low or high dose, single or two shots; about 5 received placebo; per-sample allocation not given. Day 63 after the first vaccine or placebo injection was the time point for sampling.

This sample comprised peripheral blood, obtained in a trial of Ad26.COV2.S vaccine versus placebo. This chain uses TRBV7-9 with TRBJ2-5, with 12 bases matching TRBD2. The receptor was derived from a person between 18 and 60 years old who received the Ad26.COV2.S COVID-19 vaccine or a placebo. CDR3 nucleotides: TGTGCCAGCAGTCGGGAGCGACTAGCGGGAGCGGAGACCCAGTACTTC. Its translation: CASSRERLAGAETQYF.